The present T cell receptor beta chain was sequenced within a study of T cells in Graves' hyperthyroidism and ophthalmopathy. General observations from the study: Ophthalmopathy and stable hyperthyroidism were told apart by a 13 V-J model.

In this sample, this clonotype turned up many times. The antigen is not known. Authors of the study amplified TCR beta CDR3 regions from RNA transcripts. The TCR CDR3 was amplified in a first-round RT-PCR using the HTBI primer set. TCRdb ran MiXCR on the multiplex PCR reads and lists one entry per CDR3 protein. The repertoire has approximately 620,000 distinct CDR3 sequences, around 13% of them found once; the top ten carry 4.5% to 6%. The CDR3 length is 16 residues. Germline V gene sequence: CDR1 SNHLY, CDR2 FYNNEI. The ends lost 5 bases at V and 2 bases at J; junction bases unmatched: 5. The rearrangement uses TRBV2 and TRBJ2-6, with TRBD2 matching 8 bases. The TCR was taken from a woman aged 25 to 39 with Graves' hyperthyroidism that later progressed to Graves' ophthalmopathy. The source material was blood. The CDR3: CASSRAGETGANVLTF. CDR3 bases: TGTGCCAGCAGTCGAGCGGGAGAGACTGGGGCCAACGTCCTGACTTTC.